This TCR beta chain was captured by sequencing in a study of beta chain features in type 1 diabetes. Study-wide results and limits: When Type 1 diabetes patients were examined, their TCRB CDR3s proved moderately but significantly shorter in all four CD4+ subsets.

Reverse transcribing all isolated RNA meant expressed TCRB transcripts were sequenced. The table came from immunoSEQ multiplex PCR; TCRdb's copy has only in-frame clones and leaves some out. This sample has roughly 340,000 clones, with 13% found just once. A note on this clone: The antigen remains unidentified.

What was sequenced was naive CD4+ T cells from blood. This TCR derives from a woman between 18 and 29 years old with type 1 diabetes.

CDR3 sequence: CASSLVASGAETQYF. In DNA, the CDR3 is TGTGCCAGCAGCTTGGTGGCTAGCGGGGCAGAGACCCAGTACTTC. J is TRBJ2-5 and V is TRBV5-4, with TRBD2 identical over 9 bases. Germline loops: CDR1 SGHNT, CDR2 YYREEE (reference sequence). Losses at the gene ends were 0 bases for V and 4 bases for J; bases not matched to a gene: 4. This CDR3 has 15 residues.